The source of this T cell receptor beta chain is a study of blood T cell repertoires in COVID-19. Study at large: Some COVID-19 samples were acute and others convalescent; all came from the United States, Italy and Spain. T cells, B-cell-depleted T cells, or PBMCs provided the cDNA or gDNA that served as material.

Germline values: CDR1 KGHSH, CDR2 LQKENI. V gave up 2 bases and J gave up 4 bases, with 14 bases separating them. The CDR3 runs 15 residues. As handled by the study authors: The authors estimated nucleated cell counts from reference gene primer amplification. Assay used: immunoSEQ multiplex PCR; TCRdb lists only in-frame clones, some missing. V and J calls and clone size are copied from that table; D and trimming were computed from the DNA. The table has a few hundred thousand clones, nearly 90% seen once. Sequenced input: peripheral blood. The V gene is TRBV18, the J gene TRBJ2-5; D is possibly TRBD1 (5 bases). The TCR comes from a woman in her late teens or twenties who had recovered from COVID-19. CDR3 sequence (DNA): TGTGCCAGCTCACCAGACAGTACAATAAGAGAGACCCAGTACTTC. Residues: CASSPDSTIRETQYF.